There are many counts of the clone carrying this TCR beta chain. Its antigen is undetermined. The observed sequence ends 3 residues before the CDR3 terminus, with the missing tail filled in from the germline J gene. The CDR3 contains 15 residues. V was pared by 5 bases and J by 4 bases, with 8 bases of the junction left unmatched. Per germline, CDR1 LNHDA and CDR2 SQIVND (reference sequence). The data are from a study of T cell clonality in common variable immunodeficiency. Whole-study results and caveats: Compared with controls, CVID subjects had fewer shared TCRbeta clones. Compared with healthy controls, CVID subjects showed increased TCRbeta clonality, mostly in about a third. Common variable immunodeficiency TCR beta sequences reportedly had fewer deletions and N-nucleotide insertions.

TCRdb's copy holds only in-frame clones and misses some; the assay was immunoSEQ multiplex PCR. The repertoire shows roughly 58,000 clones, none seen only once; the top ten take about 5.7%. The clonotype was recovered from a person between 18 and 75 years old in good health. The rearrangement links TRBV19 to TRBJ1-5; 7 bases fit TRBD1. The material sequenced was peripheral blood mononuclear cells. CDR3 bases read: TGTGCCAGTAGTTACGCGGCAGGGGGTAATCAGCCC. Residues: CASSYAAGGNQP. The full CDR3 reads CASSYAAGGNQPQHF.